This T cell receptor (beta chain) appears in the sequencing data of a study of control samples from healthy donors and cancer patients. Data came from immunoSEQ multiplex PCR; TCRdb stores just in-frame clones and leaves some out. The data show roughly 200,000 clones, with 90% to 95% seen just once and about 1.5% held by the top ten. This TCR was recovered from a man in his late teens or twenties in good health. Sequencing used blood.

CDR3 sequence reads: CASSYSGTGGYGYTF. CDR3 coding DNA: TGTGCCAGCAGTTACTCCGGGACAGGGGGCTATGGCTACACCTTC. The chain employs TRBV6-5 and TRBJ1-2, with 11 nucleotides matching TRBD1. Germline trimming cut 0 bases from V and 4 bases from J; bases unmatched to any gene: 1. CDR1 and CDR2 from the germline V gene are MNHEY and SVGAGI. There are 15 residues in the CDR3.